The rows below give T cell receptor beta chains drawn from one sample of a study of T cells in Graves' hyperthyroidism and ophthalmopathy. TCRdb re-derived calls from the multiplex PCR reads in MiXCR, one entry per CDR3 protein. The data show approximately 870,000 distinct CDR3 sequences, more than 30% seen once. Sequencing was done on a sample of blood. These receptors all come from a man aged 18 to 35 with Graves' hyperthyroidism. CDR3s include the opening cysteine and the closing phenylalanine or tryptophan. The D gene is left open where the match is weak. Where a row states a size, it is once, few, many or the class of an expanded clone; other rows omit it.

j_gene: TRBJ2-7; d_gene: -; abundance: many; v_gene: TRBV7-9; len: 13; CDR3nt: TGTGCCAGCAGCTTAGCCGGAGTCGACGAGCAGTACTTC; CDR3aa: CASSLAGVDEQYF
j_gene: TRBJ2-5; d_gene: -; abundance: -; v_gene: TRBV25-1; len: 10; CDR3nt: TGTGCCAGCACCCTAGGGACCCAGTACTTC; CDR3aa: CASTLGTQYF
j_gene: TRBJ1-4; d_gene: -; abundance: -; v_gene: TRBV20-1; len: 13; CDR3nt: TGCAGTGCTAGGGGCGCGGGGGGGCGATCCACTTATTTT; CDR3aa: CSARGAGGRSTYF
j_gene: TRBJ1-1; d_gene: -; abundance: -; v_gene: TRBV20-1; len: 16; CDR3nt: TGCAGTGCTAATGGGTCCCCCGGGGCCCCACTGGCTGAAGCTTTCTTT; CDR3aa: CSANGSPGAPLAEAFF
j_gene: TRBJ2-5; d_gene: -; abundance: few; v_gene: TRBV3-1; len: 11; CDR3nt: TGTGCCAGCACCGAAAGGGGGACCCAGTACTTC; CDR3aa: CASTERGTQYF
j_gene: TRBJ1-2; d_gene: -; abundance: -; v_gene: TRBV20-1; len: 13; CDR3nt: TGCAGTGGGGACGGCGGGACAAGTTATGGCTACACCTTC; CDR3aa: CSGDGGTSYGYTF
j_gene: TRBJ1-5; d_gene: -; abundance: -; v_gene: TRBV20-1; len: 19; CDR3nt: TGCAGTGCTAGAGTTCTCGGCCGGGGCGGCTCTCATAGCAATCAGCCCCAGCATTTT; CDR3aa: CSARVLGRGGSHSNQPQHF
j_gene: TRBJ2-7; d_gene: TRBD2; abundance: many; v_gene: TRBV24-1; len: 15; CDR3nt: TGTGCCACCAGTGATTCTAGCGGGAGGATAGACGAGCAGTACTTC; CDR3aa: CATSDSSGRIDEQYF
j_gene: TRBJ2-7; d_gene: TRBD2; abundance: -; v_gene: TRBV5-1; len: 17; CDR3nt: TGCGCCAGCAGCTCGAGATCGCGTAGCGGGGAAGGGTACGAGCAGTACTTC; CDR3aa: CASSSRSRSGEGYEQYF
j_gene: TRBJ1-2; d_gene: -; abundance: -; v_gene: TRBV3-1; len: 16; CDR3nt: TGTGCCAGCAGCCAAGACCGCCTGGGTGGGCAGTATGGCTACACCTTC; CDR3aa: CASSQDRLGGQYGYTF
j_gene: TRBJ1-1; d_gene: -; abundance: -; v_gene: TRBV10-3; len: 10; CDR3nt: TGTGCCAGCAGAACAGGTGAAGCTTTCTTT; CDR3aa: CASRTGEAFF
j_gene: TRBJ1-6; d_gene: TRBD1; abundance: many; v_gene: TRBV7-9; len: 15; CDR3nt: TGTGCCAGCAGCTTAGAGGGGACAGCAAATTCACCCCTCCACTTT; CDR3aa: CASSLEGTANSPLHF
j_gene: TRBJ1-3; d_gene: -; abundance: many; v_gene: TRBV10-3; len: 14; CDR3nt: TGTGCCATCAGTGAGTCGTCCGCGGACCCGAACGTATATTTT; CDR3aa: CAISESSADPNVYF
j_gene: TRBJ1-2; d_gene: -; abundance: -; v_gene: TRBV29-1; len: 11; CDR3nt: TGCAGCGCCCGTAAAGGGGACGGCTACACCTTC; CDR3aa: CSARKGDGYTF
j_gene: TRBJ1-1; d_gene: TRBD1; abundance: -; v_gene: TRBV2; len: 14; CDR3nt: TGTGCCAGCAGTGGGACAGGGGGAATCACTGAAGCTTTCTTT; CDR3aa: CASSGTGGITEAFF
j_gene: TRBJ2-5; d_gene: TRBD2; abundance: -; v_gene: TRBV20-1; len: 15; CDR3nt: TGCAGTGCTATCCGACTAGCGGGGACCCAAGAGACCCAGTACTTC; CDR3aa: CSAIRLAGTQETQYF
j_gene: TRBJ2-7; d_gene: -; abundance: many; v_gene: TRBV9; len: 12; CDR3nt: TGTGCCAGCAGCGTAGGGGTCGGCGAGCAGTACTTC; CDR3aa: CASSVGVGEQYF
j_gene: TRBJ2-7; d_gene: -; abundance: many; v_gene: TRBV7-9; len: 13; CDR3nt: TGTGCCGTTGAGAAGATGAACCCCTACGAGCAGTACTTC; CDR3aa: CAVEKMNPYEQYF
j_gene: TRBJ2-7; d_gene: TRBD1; abundance: few; v_gene: TRBV7-8; len: 12; CDR3nt: TGTGCCAGCAGTTACCGACAGGGGAAAACGAACTTC; CDR3aa: CASSYRQGKTNF
j_gene: TRBJ2-5; d_gene: TRBD1; abundance: many; v_gene: TRBV7-9; len: 14; CDR3nt: TGTGCCAGCAGCTCCCCGAGACAGGGGGAGACCCAGTACTTC; CDR3aa: CASSSPRQGETQYF
j_gene: TRBJ2-2; d_gene: -; abundance: -; v_gene: TRBV25-1; len: 13; CDR3nt: TGTGCCAGCGAAACAGGGTTAGGCGGGGAGCTGTTTTTT; CDR3aa: CASETGLGGELFF
j_gene: TRBJ2-7; d_gene: -; abundance: many; v_gene: TRBV20-1; len: 16; CDR3nt: TGCAGTGCTAGAGTGGGCGGCAGGCTACACTCCTACGAGCAGTACTTC; CDR3aa: CSARVGGRLHSYEQYF
j_gene: TRBJ2-5; d_gene: -; abundance: many; v_gene: TRBV29-1; len: 13; CDR3nt: TGCAGCTCGAGGGACCGAACTCAAGAGACCCAGTACTTC; CDR3aa: CSSRDRTQETQYF
j_gene: TRBJ2-7; d_gene: TRBD2; abundance: many; v_gene: TRBV10-3; len: 12; CDR3nt: TGTGCCACGGGACTAGCGGGGAAAGGACAGTACTTC; CDR3aa: CATGLAGKGQYF
j_gene: TRBJ1-5; d_gene: -; abundance: -; v_gene: TRBV15; len: 13; CDR3nt: TGTGCCACCAGCAGGACCCTGGGGCAGCCCCAGCATTTT; CDR3aa: CATSRTLGQPQHF
j_gene: TRBJ2-7; d_gene: TRBD2; abundance: few; v_gene: TRBV11-2; len: 15; CDR3nt: TGTGCCAGCAGCTTAGATATGGGGGGGGACTACGAGCAGTACTTC; CDR3aa: CASSLDMGGDYEQYF
j_gene: TRBJ2-5; d_gene: -; abundance: -; v_gene: TRBV6-5; len: 14; CDR3nt: TGTGCCAGCACTCCGGGACCCCATCTCGGGACCCAGTACTTC; CDR3aa: CASTPGPHLGTQYF
j_gene: TRBJ2-7; d_gene: -; abundance: -; v_gene: TRBV19; len: 16; CDR3nt: TGTGCCAGCAGCTCCCGGTCCGGGACGGGCTCCTACGAGCAGTACTTC; CDR3aa: CASSSRSGTGSYEQYF
j_gene: TRBJ2-7; d_gene: -; abundance: -; v_gene: TRBV6-5; len: 13; CDR3nt: TGTGCCAGCAGTTACTCAGAGGAGTACGAGCAGTACTTC; CDR3aa: CASSYSEEYEQYF
j_gene: TRBJ1-1; d_gene: -; abundance: many; v_gene: TRBV20-1; len: 13; CDR3nt: TGCAGTGCTCGAAAACAGGGAGGCACTGAAGCTTTCTTT; CDR3aa: CSARKQGGTEAFF
j_gene: TRBJ1-5; d_gene: -; abundance: -; v_gene: TRBV29-1; len: 14; CDR3nt: TGCAGCTTATCCGCAGGTTTTAGCAATCAGCCCCAGCATTTT; CDR3aa: CSLSAGFSNQPQHF
j_gene: TRBJ2-7; d_gene: TRBD2; abundance: many; v_gene: TRBV14; len: 13; CDR3nt: TGTGCCAGCAGCCAGGGACTAGTCTACGAGCAGTACTTC; CDR3aa: CASSQGLVYEQYF
j_gene: TRBJ1-3; d_gene: TRBD1; abundance: few; v_gene: TRBV9; len: 15; CDR3nt: TGTGCCAGCAGCGTCAGGGGGACTCCTGGAAACACCATATATTTT; CDR3aa: CASSVRGTPGNTIYF
j_gene: TRBJ1-3; d_gene: -; abundance: few; v_gene: TRBV19; len: 15; CDR3nt: TGTGCCAGTAGCTTCCACGGGGGTGATGGAAACACCATATATTTT; CDR3aa: CASSFHGGDGNTIYF
j_gene: TRBJ2-5; d_gene: TRBD2; abundance: few; v_gene: TRBV6-5; len: 14; CDR3nt: TGTGCCAGCAGCTTAGCATGGACTAGCAGGACCCAGTACTTC; CDR3aa: CASSLAWTSRTQYF
j_gene: TRBJ1-6; d_gene: -; abundance: few; v_gene: TRBV4-1; len: 15; CDR3nt: TGCGCCAGCAGCCACCCGGAAGGGGGGGTTTCACCCCTCCACTTT; CDR3aa: CASSHPEGGVSPLHF
j_gene: TRBJ1-1; d_gene: TRBD1; abundance: -; v_gene: TRBV9; len: 14; CDR3nt: TGTGCCAGCAGCCGGACAGGGGGCCCGACTGAAGCTTTCTTT; CDR3aa: CASSRTGGPTEAFF
j_gene: TRBJ2-6; d_gene: TRBD2; abundance: -; v_gene: TRBV10-1; len: 17; CDR3nt: TGCGCCAGCAGTGGGGCCGCGGGGGGCTCTGGGGCCAACGTCCTGACTTTC; CDR3aa: CASSGAAGGSGANVLTF
j_gene: TRBJ2-5; d_gene: -; abundance: -; v_gene: TRBV2; len: 18; CDR3nt: TGTGCCAGCAGTGAAGCAAGTGGGGCACCGACGTACCAAGAGACCCAGTACTTC; CDR3aa: CASSEASGAPTYQETQYF
j_gene: TRBJ1-1; d_gene: -; abundance: many; v_gene: TRBV5-1; len: 15; CDR3nt: TGCGCCAGCAGCTTGGTAGGAGGCAAGGGCACTGAAGCTTTCTTT; CDR3aa: CASSLVGGKGTEAFF
j_gene: TRBJ1-4; d_gene: -; abundance: -; v_gene: TRBV7-2; len: 12; CDR3nt: TGTGCCAGCAGCTCAGTCGGAGAAAAACTGTTTTTT; CDR3aa: CASSSVGEKLFF
j_gene: TRBJ1-4; d_gene: -; abundance: -; v_gene: TRBV10-3; len: 15; CDR3nt: TGTGCCAGCAGTTACTTATCACCGGGGGAGGAAAAACTGTTTTTT; CDR3aa: CASSYLSPGEEKLFF
j_gene: TRBJ2-7; d_gene: -; abundance: many; v_gene: TRBV10-3; len: 13; CDR3nt: TGTGCCATCAGTGAGTGGGGCGGCTACGAGCAGTACTTC; CDR3aa: CAISEWGGYEQYF
j_gene: TRBJ1-2; d_gene: -; abundance: many; v_gene: TRBV12-3/TRBV12-4; len: 14; CDR3nt: TGTGCCAGCAGTCCCGGGCCCCGGGGCTATGGCTACACCTTC; CDR3aa: CASSPGPRGYGYTF